The next 21 T cell receptor beta chains were all read from a single sample in a study of blood T cells in healthy people across ages. A sample-barcoded 5' primer and a J-beta primer mix were used in a second PCR of roughly 7 to 11 cycles. Each CDR3 protein is one row after TCRdb ran MiXCR on the 5' RACE reads. The table lists about 1.5 million distinct CDR3 sequences, approximately 43% of them singletons, with under 5% in the top ten. Material: blood. The receptors were sampled from a woman under 30 in good health.

V is TRBV27 and J is TRBJ2-7; D is unclear. This CDR3 has 15 residues. Germline CDR1 and CDR2: MNHEY and SMNVEV (reference sequence). The V end lost 3 bases, the J end lost 4 bases, and 16 bases lay between the germline ends. The CDR3 is CASSFNPGPQYEQYF. The DNA of the CDR3 is TGTGCCAGCAGTTTTAACCCCGGACCCCAATACGAGCAGTACTTC.

The V call is TRBV12-3 or TRBV12-4, the J call TRBJ1-2; perhaps TRBD1 as D (6 bases). The CDR3 loop spans 12 amino acids. V lost 6 bases, J lost 4 bases, and 9 bases lay in between. The chain's CDR3 is CASRNRVYGYTF. The CDR3 DNA follows: TGTGCCAGCAGAAACAGGGTCTATGGCTACACCTTC.

This chain joins TRBV28 and TRBJ2-2, with TRBD2 matching 7 bases. Germline V gene lookup returns CDR1 MDHEN and CDR2 SYDVKM. This CDR3 has 17 amino acids. J lost 0 bases, V lost 6 bases, and 10 bases had no gene match. CDR3 DNA: TGTGCCAGCAGCCTGAGGCTAGCGGAAGCGAACACCGGGGAGCTGTTTTTT. Its protein is CASSLRLAEANTGELFF.

The genes are TRBV12-3 or TRBV12-4 and TRBJ2-7; TRBD2 matches at 9 bases. This CDR3 region has 18 residues. The J segment lost 7 bases and the V segment lost 3 bases, leaving 19 bases of the junction unmatched. The CDR3 here is CASSFLPYSGSSYNEQYF. For the CDR3, the DNA is TGTGCCAGCAGTTTCCTTCCATATAGCGGGAGCTCCTACAATGAGCAGTACTTC.

This clonotype showed up just a few times. J is TRBJ2-1 and V is TRBV29-1, with 8 positions matching TRBD2. CDR1 SQVTM and CDR2 ANQGSEA come from the germline V gene. This CDR3 comprises 16 residues. V trimming: 1 base; J trimming: 8 bases; junction bases outside the gene matches: 13. CDR3 nucleotides: TGCAGCGTTGAAGGCGTGTTAGCGGGGACCCCCGATGAGCAGTTCTTC. It translates to CSVEGVLAGTPDEQFF.

This chain uses TRBV7-2 with TRBJ2-7; TRBD2 aligns across 8 bases. Judging by the DNA end, TRBJ2-5 fits better; the J call may be wrong. Germline CDR1 and CDR2: SGHTA and FQGNSA. This CDR3 region has 15 residues. CDR3 loop: CASSWRGSGVETQYF. The CDR3 DNA reads TGTGCCAGCAGCTGGAGGGGTAGCGGGGTGGAGACCCAGTACTTC.

The chain combines TRBV7-9 with TRBJ1-4; the D gene is possibly TRBD1 (6 bases). V was clipped by 4 bases and J by 3 bases, with 12 bases between them. The CDR3 extends over 15 amino acids. CDR1 SEHNR and CDR2 FQNEAQ come from the germline V gene (reference sequence). The CDR3 protein is CASSSRQESNEKLFF. DNA of the CDR3: TGTGCCAGCAGCTCCCGACAGGAATCTAATGAAAAACTGTTTTTT.

The chain combines TRBV5-1 with TRBJ2-5; 9 nucleotides match TRBD1. With 4 bases clipped from V and 4 bases from J, the junction kept 5 bases outside the gene matches. Germline-derived CDR1 and CDR2 are SGHRS and YFSETQ. This CDR3 spans 14 amino acids. The CDR3: CASSPGQGVETQYF. CDR3 coding DNA: TGCGCCAGCAGCCCGGGACAGGGAGTAGAGACCCAGTACTTC.

The table lists this clonotype with a few counts. This chain connects TRBV7-2 to TRBJ2-7, with D unresolved. Germline CDR1 and CDR2: SGHTA and FQGNSA. The CDR3 covers 13 residues. Trimming shortened V by 2 bases and J by 6 bases, and 11 bases separated the two germline ends. CDR3: CASSLRASREQYF. CDR3 nucleotide sequence: TGTGCCAGCAGCTTAAGGGCCTCCCGCGAGCAGTACTTC.

This clonotype was observed a handful of times. The J gene is TRBJ1-1, the V gene TRBV21-1; whether TRBD1, the table's D call, matches the DNA was not checked. TRBV21-1 is designated a pseudogene. The length of the CDR3 is 14 residues. Here the CDR3 DNA reads TGTGCCAGTAGGGGTACGGGGGGGTACACTGAAGCTTTCTTT. This sequence encodes CASRGTGGYTEAFF.

The gene calls are TRBV3-1 and TRBJ2-3; 12 nucleotides match TRBD2. In germline, CDR1 is LGHDT, CDR2 YNNKEL (reference sequence). This CDR3 comprises 15 residues. J was trimmed by 7 bases and V by 1 base; bases with no gene match: 3. This chain's CDR3 is CASSQGLAGANTQYF. The CDR3 nucleotides read TGTGCCAGCAGCCAAGGACTAGCGGGAGCCAATACGCAGTATTTT.

This clonotype was detected a few times. This chain uses TRBV15 with TRBJ1-1; D unclear. Trimming took off 5 bases at V and 1 base at J, with 14 bases between the two ends. CDR1 and CDR2 (germline): LNHNV, YYDKDF (reference sequence). This CDR3 has 15 amino acids. Here the CDR3 DNA reads TGTGCCACCAGCGACATGACGGGTGGGAACACTGAAGCTTTCTTT. Translating it yields CATSDMTGGNTEAFF.

This clonotype was seen only a few times. The chain combines TRBV14 with TRBJ1-1, with D hard to call. V was shortened by 1 base and J by 11 bases, with 11 bases between the two germline ends. CDR1 is SGHDN and CDR2 is FVKESK in the germline V gene. This CDR3 region has 12 residues. CDR3 sequence reads: CASSQVDRAAFF. CDR3 bases: TGTGCCAGCAGCCAAGTCGACCGGGCGGCTTTCTTT.

This clonotype was found a few times. The gene calls are TRBV10-3 and TRBJ2-5, with unresolved D. V lost 6 bases, J lost 1 base, and 12 bases lay in between. The germline CDR1 and CDR2 sequences are ENHRY and SYGVKD. The CDR3 has 14 amino acids. The CDR3 sequence is CAISLGRSQETQYF. The DNA of the CDR3 is TGTGCCATCAGCCTCGGACGGAGCCAAGAGACCCAGTACTTC.

The chain uses TRBV27 and TRBJ2-7, with 13 bases that match TRBD2. The CDR3 is 16 amino acids. Germline V gives CDR1 MNHEY, CDR2 SMNVEV (reference sequence). With V trimmed by 4 bases and J by 7 bases, 10 bases remained unmatched. As DNA, the CDR3 is TGTGCCAGCAGTTATACTAGCGGGAGGGCCCGAGGTGAGCAGTACTTC. This gives the protein CASSYTSGRARGEQYF.

The chain recombines TRBV6-1 with TRBJ1-4; 7 bases match TRBD1. In germline, CDR1 is MNHNS, CDR2 SASEGT. The V segment lost 6 bases and the J segment 4 bases; nucleotides outside the gene matches: 14. This CDR3 has 17 residues. As DNA, the CDR3 is TGTGCCAGCAGCCCGTTAGAGGCCGGGACAGTTAATGAAAAACTGTTTTTT. This codes for CASSPLEAGTVNEKLFF.

The chain employs TRBV6-5 and TRBJ1-5; D not certain. The CDR3 is 14 residues long. Trimming removed 0 bases from V and 3 bases from J, with 6 bases in between. CDR1 MNHEY and CDR2 SVGAGI come from the germline V gene. The CDR3 nucleotides are TGTGCCAGCAGTTACTCAGGTGACAATCAGCCCCAGCATTTT. It specifies CASSYSGDNQPQHF.

The sample holds a few counts of this clonotype. The J gene is TRBJ1-4, the V gene TRBV5-1; the D gene is possibly TRBD1 (5 bases). The CDR3 extends over 15 amino acids. Germline CDR1 SGHRS, CDR2 YFSETQ. V dropped 4 bases and J dropped 4 bases, with 14 bases sitting between them. Here the CDR3 reads CASSLGGQRNEKLFF. The CDR3 nucleotides are TGCGCCAGCAGCCTCGGTGGACAACGTAATGAAAAACTGTTTTTT.

This clonotype was recorded a few times. V and J are TRBV29-1 and TRBJ2-1; D call uncertain. CDR3 length: 14 amino acids. CDR1 SQVTM and CDR2 ANQGSEA come from the germline V gene. V was clipped by 7 bases and J by 0 bases, with 13 bases between them. The CDR3 DNA is TGCAGCGCTAGTGACCGGAGCTCCTACAATGAGCAGTTCTTC. This encodes CSASDRSSYNEQFF.

The genes are TRBV5-1 and TRBJ2-1; TRBD2 matches 9 bases. V trimming: 3 bases; J trimming: 5 bases; junction bases outside the gene matches: 6. From germline, CDR1 is SGHRS and CDR2 YFSETQ. CDR3 length equals 15 residues. CDR3 residues: CASSSGREGDNEQFF. DNA of the CDR3: TGCGCCAGCAGCTCTGGGCGGGAGGGAGACAATGAGCAGTTCTTC. The full variable domain, rest sourced from reference TRBV5-1 and TRBJ2-1, is KAGVTQTPRYLIKTRGQQVTLSCSPISGHRSVSWYQQTPGQGLQFLFEYFSETQRNKGNFPGRFSGRQFSNSRSEMNVSTLELGDSALYLCASSSGREGDNEQFFGPGTRLTVL.

The rearrangement links TRBV2 to TRBJ1-1; 7 positions match TRBD1. This CDR3 spans 13 amino acids. The V segment lost 6 bases and the J segment 5 bases; nucleotides outside the gene matches: 6. CDR1 SNHLY and CDR2 FYNNEI come from the germline V gene. The CDR3 loop reads CASRTTGVTEAFF. The CDR3 coding sequence is TGTGCCAGCAGGACCACAGGGGTAACTGAAGCTTTCTTT. The complete variable domain, with remaining parts taken from reference TRBV2 and TRBJ1-1, reads EPEVTQTPSHQVTQMGQEVILRCVPISNHLYFYWYRQILGQKVEFLVSFYNNEISEKSEIFDDQFSVERPDGSNFTLKIRSTKLEDSAMYFCASRTTGVTEAFFGQGTRLTVV.